The clone carrying this TCR beta chain was counted ten times or more. Its antigen is unidentified. This CDR3 comprises 11 residues. Germline-derived CDR1 and CDR2 are SQVTM and ANQGSEA. Deletions cut 2 bases from V and 6 bases from J, with 8 bases between. This specimen comes from a study of CD8 T cells in ankylosing spondylitis. General study findings and limits: Clones that were linked to disease were CD8+ and were relatively rare in peripheral blood. Matched ankylosing spondylitis synovial fluid reportedly contained a significantly enriched population of disease-linked clones. Certain motif variants had earlier appeared in reactive arthritis synovial fluid and blood. Blood from ankylosing spondylitis patients appeared to carry a characteristic roughly eight-variant TCR beta motif.

Quantitative 5'-RACE was performed with molecular barcodes, and it yielded the TCR beta libraries. Using its own MiXCR run on the 5' RACE reads, TCRdb lists one record per CDR3 protein. This table holds under 550,000 distinct CDR3 sequences, roughly a quarter found once. The TCR comes from a male donor with ankylosing spondylitis. The sample consisted of blood, either unsorted or a sorted T cell fraction (not recorded which). The chain is built from TRBV29-1 and TRBJ2-7; no definite D call. For the CDR3, the DNA is TGCAGCGTTGAATTTGGGTCCGAGCAGTACGTC. Its translation is CSVEFGSEQYV.